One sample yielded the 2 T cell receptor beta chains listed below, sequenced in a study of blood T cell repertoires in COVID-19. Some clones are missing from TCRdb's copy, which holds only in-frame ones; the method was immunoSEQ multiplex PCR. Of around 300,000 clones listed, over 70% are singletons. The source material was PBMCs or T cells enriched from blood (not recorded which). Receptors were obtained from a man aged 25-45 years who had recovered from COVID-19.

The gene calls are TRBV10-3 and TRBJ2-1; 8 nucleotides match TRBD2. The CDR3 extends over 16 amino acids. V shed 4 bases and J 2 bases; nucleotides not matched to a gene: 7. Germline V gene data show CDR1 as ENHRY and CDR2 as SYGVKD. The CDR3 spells CAISASAAGAYNEQFF. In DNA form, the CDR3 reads TGTGCCATCAGTGCCTCGGCAGCGGGGGCCTACAATGAGCAGTTCTTC.

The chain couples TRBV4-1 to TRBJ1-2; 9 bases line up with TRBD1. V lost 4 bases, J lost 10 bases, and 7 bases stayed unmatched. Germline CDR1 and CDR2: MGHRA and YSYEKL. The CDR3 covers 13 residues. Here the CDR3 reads CASSRRDRESYTF. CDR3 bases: TGCGCCAGCAGCCGAAGGGACAGGGAATCCTACACCTTC.